Below are 21 T cell receptor beta chains sequenced from a single sample in a study of CD4 T cells in relation to SARS-CoV-2 and coronaviruses. Before the COVID-19 pandemic, during about 2011-2019, CD4+ T cells were taken from unexposed donors. The cells were cultured for roughly 11 days before CD4+ T cells were isolated. Profiling relied on immunoSEQ multiplex PCR, and the TCRdb table lists in-frame clones only, not all of them. The sample lists around 25,000 clones; roughly 81% were seen once. Their recognized antigens are unknown. Sequences were obtained from CD4+ T cells from PBMCs, cultured in vitro. The receptor set was obtained from a human donor in good health.

The V and J genes are TRBV27 and TRBJ2-3; a weak D match, TRBD2 (6 bases). CDR1 and CDR2 from the germline V gene are MNHEY and SMNVEV (reference sequence). The V gene lost 5 bases and the J gene lost 0 bases, with 18 bases spanning the gap. The CDR3 is 17 amino acids. This CDR3 is CASSPRGRYSSTDTQYF. In nucleotides, the CDR3 is TGTGCCAGCAGTCCCCGGGGGAGATACTCAAGCACAGATACGCAGTATTTT.

V is TRBV28 and J is TRBJ2-6, with 10 nucleotides matching TRBD2. Germline V gene sequence: CDR1 MDHEN, CDR2 SYDVKM. Trimming cost V 6 bases and J 4 bases; bases outside gene matches: 9. This CDR3 comprises 17 residues. The CDR3 DNA is TGTGCCAGCAGATCCAGCGGGGGGGCACTCGGGGCCAACGTCCTGACTTTC. Translation: CASRSSGGALGANVLTF. Supplemented by reference TRBV28 and TRBJ2-6, the full variable domain reads DVKVTQSSRYLVKRTGEKVFLECVQDMDHENMFWYRQDPGLGLRLIYFSYDVKMKEKGDIPEGYSVSREKKERFSLILESASTNQTSMYLCASRSSGGALGANVLTFGAGSRLTVL.

The chain carries TRBV6-5 and TRBJ1-1; D not resolved. Trimming removed 6 bases from V and 1 base from J, with 9 bases in between. CDR1 MNHEY and CDR2 SVGAGI come from the germline V gene. The CDR3 loop spans 13 amino acids. This CDR3 reads CASRTQRNTEAFF. For the CDR3, the DNA is TGTGCCAGCAGAACCCAAAGGAACACTGAAGCTTTCTTT.

The chain carries TRBV6-4 and TRBJ2-2; no clear D gene. CDR3 size: 14 residues. Germline V lookup: CDR1 MRHNA, CDR2 SNTAGT. V gave up 8 bases and J gave up 0 bases, with 10 bases separating them. In DNA form, the CDR3 reads TGTGCCAGCTCCAAACTCGCGAACACCGGGGAGCTGTTTTTT. As protein: CASSKLANTGELFF.

In its sample, this clone was seen a few times. The DNA of the CDR3 is TGTGCCAGCAGAAACGAGGCTTGGGCTTTCTTT. Amino acids: CASRNEAWAFF. This chain connects TRBV11-2 to TRBJ1-1; D unresolved. The CDR3 sequence is 11 residues long. Trimming pared 6 bases from V and 11 bases from J, leaving 13 bases between. Looked up from germline, CDR1 is SGHAT and CDR2 is FQNNGV.

CDR3 amino acids: CASSRTGEETQYF. The CDR3 nucleotides are TGCGCCAGCAGTCGGACAGGGGAAGAGACCCAGTACTTC. The V call is TRBV10-1, the J call TRBJ2-5; 9 bases fit TRBD1. The V gene's germline CDR1 is WNHNN and CDR2 SYGVQD (reference sequence). The CDR3 is made up of 13 amino acids. Losses at the gene ends were 5 bases for V and 3 bases for J; bases not matched to a gene: 1.

The chain recombines TRBV7-8 with TRBJ1-6, with D maybe TRBD1 (5 bases). Germline assignment: CDR1 SGHVS and CDR2 FQNEAQ. The CDR3 has 16 residues. V gave up 4 bases and J gave up 4 bases, with 14 bases separating them. The CDR3 DNA reads TGTGCCAGCAGCTCGGAAGGGGAGGGGTATAATTCACCCCTCCACTTT. Its translation is CASSSEGEGYNSPLHF.

V usage is TRBV7-8 and J usage is TRBJ1-5; 7 bases map to TRBD1. V lost 5 bases to trimming and J lost 1 base; unmatched junction nucleotides: 8. CDR3 size: 16 residues. Germline V gene lookup returns CDR1 SGHVS and CDR2 FQNEAQ. The CDR3 reads CASSLVGQISNQPQHF. For the CDR3, the DNA is TGTGCCAGCAGCCTAGTGGGACAGATAAGCAATCAGCCCCAGCATTTT.

The V gene is TRBV3-1 (or the pseudogene TRBV3-2), the J gene TRBJ2-7; 7 nucleotides agree with TRBD1. Germline lookup yields CDR1 LGHDT and CDR2 YNNKEL (reference sequence). The CDR3 is 14 amino acids. V trimming: 2 bases; J trimming: 2 bases; junction bases outside the gene matches: 3. The CDR3 sequence is CASSQQRGPYEQYF. DNA for the CDR3: TGTGCCAGCAGCCAACAAAGGGGGCCCTACGAGCAGTACTTC.

The V gene is TRBV7-8, the J gene TRBJ1-2; D possibly corresponds to TRBD1 (6 bases). The germline V gene encodes CDR1 SGHVS and CDR2 FQNEAQ. Trimming cost V 7 bases and J 3 bases, with 12 bases left between them. The CDR3 runs 13 residues. DNA of the CDR3: TGTGCCAGCAAACCACAGGGAGACTATGGCTACACCTTC. Amino acids: CASKPQGDYGYTF. The whole variable domain, filled in from reference TRBV7-8 and TRBJ1-2, reads GAGVSQSPRYKVAKRGQDVALRCDPISGHVSLFWYQQALGQGPEFLTYFQNEAQLDKSGLPSDRFFAERPEGSVSTLKIQRTQQEDSAVYLCASKPQGDYGYTFGSGTRLTVV.

The rearrangement joins TRBV7-2 to TRBJ2-7, with TRBD2 matching 7 bases. The CDR3 has 14 residues. Germline V gene data show CDR1 as SGHTA and CDR2 as FQGNSA. The ends lost 5 bases at V and 4 bases at J; junction bases unmatched: 8. CDR3 bases: TGTGCCAGCAGCGCCGACGGGGGGAGTTACGAGCAGTACTTC. It encodes CASSADGGSYEQYF.

The chain links TRBV5-1 to TRBJ2-6; 11 nucleotides line up with TRBD2. CDR1 and CDR2 (germline): SGHRS, YFSETQ. The CDR3 length is 19 residues. V was clipped by 0 bases and J by 2 bases; unmatched bases: 7. The CDR3 loop reads CASSLAPVAGGPGANVLTF. CDR3 bases: TGCGCCAGCAGCTTGGCGCCGGTAGCGGGAGGGCCTGGGGCCAACGTCCTGACTTTC.

The chain is built from TRBV11-3 and TRBJ2-3; 8 bases are a match to TRBD2. V lost 1 base and J lost 2; bases outside the gene matches: 8. Germline loops: CDR1 SGHNT, CDR2 YENEEA. This CDR3 spans 17 amino acids. This chain's CDR3 is CASSLGSTSGDTDTQYF. DNA for the CDR3: TGTGCCAGCAGCTTAGGCTCAACTAGCGGTGACACAGATACGCAGTATTTT.

A few counts support this clone. The chain combines TRBV7-2 with TRBJ2-6; D tentatively fits TRBD1 or TRBD2 (6 bases each). Germline V lookup: CDR1 SGHTA, CDR2 FQGNSA. This CDR3 has 17 residues. The V end was cut by 5 bases, the J end by 0 bases, with 14 bases between. The CDR3 region has the DNA TGTGCCAGCAGCCTGAGGGGGGCTACCTCTGGGGCCAACGTCCTGACTTTC. It codes for CASSLRGATSGANVLTF. Full variable domain (outside the CDR3, taken from reference TRBV7-2 and TRBJ2-6): GAGVSQSPSNKVTEKGKDVELRCDPISGHTALYWYRQSLGQGLEFLIYFQGNSAPDKSGLPSDRFSAERTGGSVSTLTIQRTQQEDSAVYLCASSLRGATSGANVLTFGAGSRLTVL.

This clone was observed a single time. V usage is TRBV6-5 and J usage is TRBJ2-5; the D gene is possibly TRBD1 (7 bases). The germline gives CDR1 MNHEY, CDR2 SVGAGI. Trimming cost V 6 bases and J 5 bases, with 13 bases left between them. The CDR3 covers 13 residues. The DNA for the CDR3 is TGTGCCAGCAGAACACAGGGGAGGGAGACCCAGTACTTC. It specifies CASRTQGRETQYF.

The genes are TRBV18 and TRBJ1-2; TRBD1 might be the D (5 bases). CDR1 is KGHSH, CDR2 LQKENI, per germline. The germline V and J ends were trimmed by 4 bases and 4 bases, with 13 bases remaining between them. This CDR3 spans 14 amino acids. The CDR3 DNA reads as TGTGCCAGCTCACGATCGGGGGGGACCTATGGCTACACCTTC. Its translation: CASSRSGGTYGYTF.

The genes are TRBV5-4 and TRBJ2-7; D possibly corresponds to TRBD1 (6 bases). This CDR3 has 12 amino acids. Deletions cut 4 bases from V and 5 bases from J, with 10 bases between. Germline V gene sequence: CDR1 SGHNT, CDR2 YYREEE (reference sequence). Written as DNA, the CDR3 is TGTGCCAGCAGCACCTGGACAGACGAGCAGTACTTC. Protein: CASSTWTDEQYF.

The chain employs TRBV19 and TRBJ1-2; 7 bases line up with TRBD1. Trimming removed 8 bases from V and 4 bases from J; junction bases left unmatched: 7. The CDR3 loop spans 13 amino acids. From germline, CDR1 is LNHDA and CDR2 SQIVND (reference sequence). The CDR3 nucleotides are TGTGCCAGTGGGAATTCAGGGGGCTATGGCTACACCTTC. Translating gives CASGNSGGYGYTF.

This clone has a handful of counts. The chain recombines TRBV2 with TRBJ2-7; no clear D gene. Germline CDR1 SNHLY, CDR2 FYNNEI. V was pared by 10 bases and J by 1 base, with 17 bases between. This CDR3 has 14 amino acids. CDR3 nucleotides: TGTGCCACGGCAATCTCCGCGAGGTCCTACGAGCAGTACTTC. Protein product: CATAISARSYEQYF.

The J gene is TRBJ2-5, the V gene TRBV29-1; no clear D. Per the germline V gene, CDR1 is SQVTM and CDR2 is ANQGSEA. This CDR3 spans 15 amino acids. Trimming pared 4 bases from V and 2 bases from J, leaving 17 bases between. CDR3: CSVGQQRRIQETQYF. The CDR3 coding sequence is TGCAGCGTTGGGCAGCAGCGCCGGATTCAAGAGACCCAGTACTTC.

This clone was seen a single time. This chain uses TRBV30 with TRBJ1-1; D may be TRBD1 (5 bases). From germline, CDR1 is GTSNPN and CDR2 SVGIG (reference sequence). Trimming left V 1 base short and J 0 bases short, with 12 bases between. There are 15 residues in the CDR3. The DNA for the CDR3 is TGTGCCTGGAGTGCAGGACATAAATTGAACACTGAAGCTTTCTTT. This encodes CAWSAGHKLNTEAFF.